The sequence of this TCR beta chain was determined in a study of T cells in Graves' hyperthyroidism and ophthalmopathy. Comment on this clonotype: Antigen unknown.

In the ophthalmopathy cohort, Clinical Activity Score was at least 3, NOSPECS grade at least 4, and duration under 3 months. The CDR3 covers 10 residues. Germline V gives CDR1 MGHDK, CDR2 SYGVNS. The V gene lost 6 bases and the J gene lost 3 bases, with 2 bases spanning the gap. Overall study findings and caveats: Ophthalmopathy, as predicted by the model, came a median about seven months after the prediction. Classification by a 13 V-J model distinguished ophthalmopathy from stable hyperthyroidism. Among thyroid clonotypes expanded above 0.001, most also appeared in blood.

RNA transcripts served as the template for amplifying TCR beta CDR3 regions. With the HTBI primer set, the TCR CDR3 went through a first round of RT-PCR. TCRdb re-analysed the multiplex PCR reads in MiXCR, keeping a single row per CDR3 protein. The sample lists over 250,000 distinct CDR3 sequences, about a sixth seen once, with over 50% in the top ten. Material: blood. The TCR comes from a woman aged 60-70 years with Graves' ophthalmopathy. This rearrangement joins TRBV25-1 to TRBJ1-1; unclear D gene. CDR3: CASRDTEAFF. For the CDR3, the DNA is TGTGCCAGCAGGGACACTGAAGCTTTCTTT. Full variable domain (outside the CDR3, taken from reference TRBV25-1 and TRBJ1-1): EADIYQTPRYLVIGTGKKITLECSQTMGHDKMYWYQQDPGMELHLIHYSYGVNSTEKGDLSSESTVSRIRTEHFPLTLESARPSHTSQYLCASRDTEAFFGQGTRLTVV.